The text below deals with one T cell receptor beta chain. What this receptor recognizes is not known. Base qualities are not provided; no much larger clone lies one nucleotide away. The data belong to a study of T cell changes during pregnancy in multiple sclerosis (dated by TCRdb to the late 2010s). In terms of the full investigation: The study examined how the T cell repertoire changed over the course of pregnancy in women with multiple sclerosis.

The CDR3 contains 16 residues, cysteine and phenylalanine counted. Of the read, only the CDR3 DNA is kept; its 48 bases are in frame from base 1. CDR1 and CDR2 were assigned from the germline V gene as SGHVS and FNYEAQ. V is shortened by 1 base, J by 2 bases, and the region joining them spans 12 bases. Receptor libraries were prepared by the immunoSEQ multiplex PCR assay. The source is immuneACCESS, and TCRdb retained only in-frame sequences with V and J called. Part of the clones is not carried over; for the studies checked, unresolved V genes explain less than half of this, and the remainder is unexplained. The sample contains fewer than 110,000 clones, approximately 92% of them found a single time. The ten largest make up 2.5% to 3.5% of the sample.

The specimen was peripheral blood, collected in the second trimester of pregnancy. This clonotype was obtained from a female donor with multiple sclerosis, enrolled in a pregnancy study. Rearrangement joined TRBV7-6 to TRBJ1-3, with the D gene too uncertain to name. The CDR3 here reads CASSLGSGKAGNTIYF. The nucleotides are TGTGCCAGCAGCTTAGGATCGGGAAAAGCTGGAAACACCATATATTTT.